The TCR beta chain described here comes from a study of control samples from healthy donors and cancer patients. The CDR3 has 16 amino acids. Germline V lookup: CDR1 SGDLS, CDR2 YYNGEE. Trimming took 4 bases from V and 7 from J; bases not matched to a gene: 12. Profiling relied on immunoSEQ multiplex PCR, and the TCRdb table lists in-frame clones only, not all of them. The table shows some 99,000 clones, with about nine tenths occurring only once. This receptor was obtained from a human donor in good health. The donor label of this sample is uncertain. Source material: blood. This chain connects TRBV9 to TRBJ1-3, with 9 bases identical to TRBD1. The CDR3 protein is CASSTRTGEGLNTIYF. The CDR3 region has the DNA TGTGCCAGCAGCACCAGGACAGGGGAAGGTTTGAACACCATATATTTT.